This entry features one T cell receptor beta chain sequence. Antigen unknown. The data belong to a study of T cell responses to AZD1222 COVID-19 vaccine. V was clipped by 7 bases and J by 1 base, with 4 bases between them. This CDR3 region has 10 residues. Germline CDR1 reads SQVTM; CDR2 reads ANQGSEA. The repertoire was sequenced with immunoSEQ multiplex PCR; TCRdb's copy has only in-frame clones and lacks some. The table lists 120,000 or so clones, 85% to 90% of them singletons. The study, taken as a whole, reports: Clonal diversity may have been underestimated in mostly white British donors. A rise in Spike-specific TCR breadth and depth followed two AZD1222 doses.

The material was peripheral blood, obtained on day 0 of AZD1222 vaccination. V usage is TRBV29-1 and J usage is TRBJ1-1, with D unclear. The sequence was collected from an adult in good health. CDR3 sequence reads: CSGGNTEAFF. As DNA, the CDR3 is TGCAGCGGTGGGAACACTGAAGCTTTCTTT.